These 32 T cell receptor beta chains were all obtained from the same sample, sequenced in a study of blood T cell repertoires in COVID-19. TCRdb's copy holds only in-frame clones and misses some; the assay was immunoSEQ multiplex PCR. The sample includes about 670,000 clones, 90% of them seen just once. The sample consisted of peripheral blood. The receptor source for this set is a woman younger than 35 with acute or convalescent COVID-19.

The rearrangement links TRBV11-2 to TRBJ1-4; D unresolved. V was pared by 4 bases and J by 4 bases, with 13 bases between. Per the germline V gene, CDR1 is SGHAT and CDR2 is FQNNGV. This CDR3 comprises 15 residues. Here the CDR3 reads CASSSGYTVNEKLFF. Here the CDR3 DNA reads TGTGCCAGCAGCTCCGGATATACAGTTAATGAAAAACTGTTTTTT.

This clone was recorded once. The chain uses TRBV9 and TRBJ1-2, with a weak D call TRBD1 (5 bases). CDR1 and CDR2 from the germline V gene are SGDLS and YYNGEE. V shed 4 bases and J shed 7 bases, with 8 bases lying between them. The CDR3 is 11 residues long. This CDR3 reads CASSRGAGYTF. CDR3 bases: TGTGCCAGCAGCAGGGGTGCTGGCTACACCTTC.

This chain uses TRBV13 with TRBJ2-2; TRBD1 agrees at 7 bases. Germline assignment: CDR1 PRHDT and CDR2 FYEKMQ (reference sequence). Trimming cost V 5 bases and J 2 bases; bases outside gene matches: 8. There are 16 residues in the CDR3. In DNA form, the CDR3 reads TGTGCCAGCAGCACCCTCGGGACAGTTAACACCGGGGAGCTGTTTTTT. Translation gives CASSTLGTVNTGELFF.

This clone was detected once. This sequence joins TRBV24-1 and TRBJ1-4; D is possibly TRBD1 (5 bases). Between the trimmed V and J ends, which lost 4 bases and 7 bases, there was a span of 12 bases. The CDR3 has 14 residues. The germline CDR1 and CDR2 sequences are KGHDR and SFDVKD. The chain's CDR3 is CATSDRGIGEKLFF. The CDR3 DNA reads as TGTGCCACCAGTGACCGGGGGATAGGTGAAAAACTGTTTTTT.

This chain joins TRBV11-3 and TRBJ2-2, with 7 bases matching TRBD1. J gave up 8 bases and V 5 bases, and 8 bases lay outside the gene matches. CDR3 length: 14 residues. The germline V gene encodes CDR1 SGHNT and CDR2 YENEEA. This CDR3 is CASSSGQASGELFF. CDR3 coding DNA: TGTGCCAGCAGCAGCGGACAGGCCTCTGGGGAGCTGTTTTTT. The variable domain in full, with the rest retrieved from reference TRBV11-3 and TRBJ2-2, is EAGVVQSPRYKIIEKKQPVAFWCNPISGHNTLYWYLQNLGQGPELLIRYENEEAVDDSQLPKDRFSAERLKGVDSTLKIQPAELGDSAVYLCASSSGQASGELFFGEGSRLTVL.

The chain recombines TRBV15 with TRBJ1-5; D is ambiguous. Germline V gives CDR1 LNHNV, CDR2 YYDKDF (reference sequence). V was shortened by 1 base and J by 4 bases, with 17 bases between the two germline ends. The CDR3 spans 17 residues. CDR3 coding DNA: TGTGCCACCAGCAGAGTTATGGTTGCGGCGGCTAATCAGCCCCAGCATTTT. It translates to CATSRVMVAAANQPQHF.

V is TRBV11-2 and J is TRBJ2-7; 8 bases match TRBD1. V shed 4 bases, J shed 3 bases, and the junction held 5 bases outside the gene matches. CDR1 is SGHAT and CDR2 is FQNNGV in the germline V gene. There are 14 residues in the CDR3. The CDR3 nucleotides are TGTGCCAGCAGCTCCCGGGACAGGTACTACGAGCAGTACTTC. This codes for CASSSRDRYYEQYF.

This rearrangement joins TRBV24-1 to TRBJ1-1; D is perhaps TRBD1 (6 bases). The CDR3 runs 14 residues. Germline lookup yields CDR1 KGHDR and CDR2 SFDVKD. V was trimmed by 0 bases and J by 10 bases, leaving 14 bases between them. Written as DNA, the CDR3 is TGTGCCACCAGTGATTTGGTGGGGGCTGGGGGAGCTTTCTTT. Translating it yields CATSDLVGAGGAFF.

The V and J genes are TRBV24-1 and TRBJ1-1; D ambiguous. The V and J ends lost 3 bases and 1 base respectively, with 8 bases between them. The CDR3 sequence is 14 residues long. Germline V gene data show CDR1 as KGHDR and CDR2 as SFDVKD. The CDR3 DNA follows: TGTGCCACCAGTGATCCGACTAGGAACACTGAAGCTTTCTTT. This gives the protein CATSDPTRNTEAFF.

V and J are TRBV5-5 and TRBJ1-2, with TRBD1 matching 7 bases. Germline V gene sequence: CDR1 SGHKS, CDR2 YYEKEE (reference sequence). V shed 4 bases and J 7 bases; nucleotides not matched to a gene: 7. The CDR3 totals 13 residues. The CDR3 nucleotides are TGTGCCAGCAGCGTCGGACAGGTGCCTGGCTACACCTTC. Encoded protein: CASSVGQVPGYTF.

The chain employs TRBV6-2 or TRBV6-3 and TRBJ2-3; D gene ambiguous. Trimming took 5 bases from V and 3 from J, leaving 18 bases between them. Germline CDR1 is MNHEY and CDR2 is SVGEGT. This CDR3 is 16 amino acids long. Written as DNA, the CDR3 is TGTGCCAGCAGTACCCCTTACACAAGAACGACAGATACGCAGTATTTT. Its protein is CASSTPYTRTTDTQYF.

This CDR3 reads CASSISGAVNTEAFF. The CDR3 DNA sequence: TGTGCCAGTAGTATTTCAGGGGCGGTGAACACTGAAGCTTTCTTT. J is TRBJ1-1 and V is TRBV19, with D tentatively TRBD1 (6 bases). V was shortened by 3 bases and J by 0 bases, with 11 bases between the two germline ends. Germline V gene data show CDR1 as LNHDA and CDR2 as SQIVND (reference sequence). The CDR3 runs to 15 residues.

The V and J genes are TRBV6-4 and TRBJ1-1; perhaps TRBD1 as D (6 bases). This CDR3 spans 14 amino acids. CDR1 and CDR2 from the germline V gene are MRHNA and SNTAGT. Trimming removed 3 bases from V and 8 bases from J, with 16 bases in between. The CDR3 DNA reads TGTGCCAGCAGTGAGGATGCGGGGGCTTCGGAAGCTTTCTTT. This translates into CASSEDAGASEAFF.

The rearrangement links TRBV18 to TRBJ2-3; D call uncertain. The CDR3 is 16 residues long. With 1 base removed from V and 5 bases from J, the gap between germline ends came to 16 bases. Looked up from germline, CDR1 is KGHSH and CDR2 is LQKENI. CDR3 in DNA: TGTGCCAGCTCACCACGTCCAGAGGCGCCGAAAGATACGCAGTATTTT. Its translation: CASSPRPEAPKDTQYF.

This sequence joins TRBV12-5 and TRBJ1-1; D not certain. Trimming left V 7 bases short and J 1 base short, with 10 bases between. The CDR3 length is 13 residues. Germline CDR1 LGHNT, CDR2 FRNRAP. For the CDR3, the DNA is TGTGCTAGTGAAACCCCGGGGAACACTGAAGCTTTCTTT. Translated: CASETPGNTEAFF. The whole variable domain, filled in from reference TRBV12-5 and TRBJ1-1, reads DARVTQTPRHKVTEMGQEVTMRCQPILGHNTVFWYRQTMMQGLELLAYFRNRAPLDDSGMPKDRFSAEMPDATLATLKIQPSEPRDSAVYFCASETPGNTEAFFGQGTRLTVV.

The CDR3 is CASSPEGWTEAFF. In nucleotides, the CDR3 is TGTGCCAGCTCACCGGAGGGGTGGACTGAAGCTTTCTTT. V and J are TRBV18 and TRBJ1-1; TRBD1 might be the D (5 bases). The CDR3 totals 13 residues. Germline assignment: CDR1 KGHSH and CDR2 LQKENI. Trimming shortened V by 3 bases and J by 5 bases, and 10 bases separated the two germline ends.

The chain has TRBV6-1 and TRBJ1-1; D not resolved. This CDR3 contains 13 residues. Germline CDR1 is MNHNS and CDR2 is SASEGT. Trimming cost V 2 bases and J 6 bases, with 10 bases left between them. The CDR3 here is CASSERARAEAFF. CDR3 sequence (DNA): TGTGCCAGCAGTGAAAGGGCGAGGGCTGAAGCTTTCTTT.

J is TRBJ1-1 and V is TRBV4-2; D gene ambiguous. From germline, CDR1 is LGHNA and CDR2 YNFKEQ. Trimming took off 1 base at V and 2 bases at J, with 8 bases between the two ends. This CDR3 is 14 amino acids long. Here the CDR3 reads CASSQVGLNTEAFF. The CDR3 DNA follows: TGTGCCAGCAGCCAAGTGGGCTTAAACACTGAAGCTTTCTTT.

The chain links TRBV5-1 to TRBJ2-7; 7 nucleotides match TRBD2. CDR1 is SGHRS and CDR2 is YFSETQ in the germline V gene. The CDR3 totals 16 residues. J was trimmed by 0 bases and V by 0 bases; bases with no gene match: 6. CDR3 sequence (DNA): TGCGCCAGCAGCTTGGGGGGCGCGGGGGACTCCTACGAGCAGTACTTC. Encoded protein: CASSLGGAGDSYEQYF.

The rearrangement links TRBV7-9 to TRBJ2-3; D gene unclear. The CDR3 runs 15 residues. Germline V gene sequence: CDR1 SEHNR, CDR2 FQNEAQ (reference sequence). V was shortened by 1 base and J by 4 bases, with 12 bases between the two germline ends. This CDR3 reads CASSLGKSVADTQYF. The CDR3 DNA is TGTGCCAGCAGCTTAGGAAAGTCGGTGGCAGATACGCAGTATTTT.

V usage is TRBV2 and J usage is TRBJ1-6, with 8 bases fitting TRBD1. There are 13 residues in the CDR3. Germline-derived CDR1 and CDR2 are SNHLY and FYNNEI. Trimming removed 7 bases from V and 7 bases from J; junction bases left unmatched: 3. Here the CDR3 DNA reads TGTGCCAGCATCCGGGACAGGAATTCACCCCTCCACTTT. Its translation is CASIRDRNSPLHF.

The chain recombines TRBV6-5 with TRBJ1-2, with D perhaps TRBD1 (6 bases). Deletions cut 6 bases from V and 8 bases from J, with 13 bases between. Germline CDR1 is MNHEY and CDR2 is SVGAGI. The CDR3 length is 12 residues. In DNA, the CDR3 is TGTGCCAGCAGGCACAGGGTGGGGGGCTACACCTTC. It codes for CASRHRVGGYTF.

CDR3 in amino acids: CASSGTGTGGYEQYF. The CDR3 coding sequence is TGCGCCAGCAGCGGAACCGGGACAGGGGGCTACGAGCAGTACTTC. V usage is TRBV5-1 and J usage is TRBJ2-7, with 11 bases aligning to TRBD1. The CDR3 covers 15 residues. V lost 4 bases and J lost 3; bases outside the gene matches: 6. Germline V lookup: CDR1 SGHRS, CDR2 YFSETQ.

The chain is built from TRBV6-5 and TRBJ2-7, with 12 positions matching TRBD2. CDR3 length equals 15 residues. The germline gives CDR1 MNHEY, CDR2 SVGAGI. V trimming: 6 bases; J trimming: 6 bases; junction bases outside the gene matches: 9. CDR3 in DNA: TGTGCCAGCAGGGTCCCTAGCGGGGGGGCGGCCGAGCAGTACTTC. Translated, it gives CASRVPSGGAAEQYF.

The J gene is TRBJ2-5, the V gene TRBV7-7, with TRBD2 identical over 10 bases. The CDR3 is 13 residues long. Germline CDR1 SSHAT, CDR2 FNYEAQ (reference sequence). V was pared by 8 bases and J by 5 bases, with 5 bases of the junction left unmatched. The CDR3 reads CASAGTSVETQYF. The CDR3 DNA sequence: TGTGCCAGCGCCGGGACTAGCGTGGAGACCCAGTACTTC.

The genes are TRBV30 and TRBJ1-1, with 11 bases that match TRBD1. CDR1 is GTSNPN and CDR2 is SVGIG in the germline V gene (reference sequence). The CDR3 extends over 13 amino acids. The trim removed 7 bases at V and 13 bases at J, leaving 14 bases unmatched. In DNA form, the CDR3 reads TGTGCCTTAGGGACAGGGGGGGGAGCGCAGGATTTCTTT. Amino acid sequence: CALGTGGGAQDFF.

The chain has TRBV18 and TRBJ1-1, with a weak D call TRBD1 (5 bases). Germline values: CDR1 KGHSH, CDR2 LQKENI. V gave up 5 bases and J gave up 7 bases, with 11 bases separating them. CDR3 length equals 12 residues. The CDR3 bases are TGTGCCAGCTCAACAGGTACCCTTGAAGCTTTCTTT. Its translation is CASSTGTLEAFF.

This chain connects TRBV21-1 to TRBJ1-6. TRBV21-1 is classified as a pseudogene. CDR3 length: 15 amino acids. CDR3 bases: TGTGCCAGCAACTACCATAGCTCCTATAATTCACCCCTCCACTTT. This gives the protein CASNYHSSYNSPLHF.

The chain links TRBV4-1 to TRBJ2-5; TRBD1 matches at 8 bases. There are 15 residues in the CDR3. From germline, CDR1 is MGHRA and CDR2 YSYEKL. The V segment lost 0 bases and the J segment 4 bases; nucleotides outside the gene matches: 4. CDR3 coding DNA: TGCGCCAGCAGCCAAGATGACAGGGGCCGAGAGACCCAGTACTTC. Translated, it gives CASSQDDRGRETQYF.

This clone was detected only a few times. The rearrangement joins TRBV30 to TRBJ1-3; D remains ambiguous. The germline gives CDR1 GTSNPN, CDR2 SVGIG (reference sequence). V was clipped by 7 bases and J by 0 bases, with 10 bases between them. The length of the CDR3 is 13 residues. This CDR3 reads CAFRSDSGNTIYF. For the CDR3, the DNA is TGTGCCTTCCGAAGCGACTCTGGAAACACCATATATTTT.

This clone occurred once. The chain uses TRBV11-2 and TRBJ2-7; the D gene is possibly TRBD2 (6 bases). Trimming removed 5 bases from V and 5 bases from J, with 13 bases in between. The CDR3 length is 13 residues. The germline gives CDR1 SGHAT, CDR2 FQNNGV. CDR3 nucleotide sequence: TGTGCCAGCAGCCACCCCTCGGGAGACGAGCAGTACTTC. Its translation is CASSHPSGDEQYF.

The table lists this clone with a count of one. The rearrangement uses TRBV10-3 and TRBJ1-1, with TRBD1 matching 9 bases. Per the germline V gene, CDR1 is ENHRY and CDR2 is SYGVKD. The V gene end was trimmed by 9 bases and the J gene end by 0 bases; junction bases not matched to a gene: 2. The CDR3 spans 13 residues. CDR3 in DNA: TGTGCCATGACAGGGGGGATGAACACTGAAGCTTTCTTT. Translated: CAMTGGMNTEAFF.